Listed here are 2 T cell receptor beta chains from one sample, sequenced in a study of shared clonotypes between healthy human individuals. Data came from immunoSEQ multiplex PCR; TCRdb stores just in-frame clones and leaves some out. Among millions of clones listed, 85% to 95% were seen once. Sequencing was done on a sample of naive CD4+ T cells sorted from blood. This sample's subset: CD45RA+ positively selected. The origin of the receptors is a man younger than 35 in good health.

The J gene is TRBJ1-1, the V gene TRBV6-5; D gene ambiguous. Per the germline V gene, CDR1 is MNHEY and CDR2 is SVGAGI. V was clipped by 4 bases and J by 1 base, with 7 bases between them. There are 13 residues in the CDR3. CDR3 DNA sequence: TGTGCCAGCAGTTGGGTAGGGAACACTGAAGCTTTCTTT. Translation: CASSWVGNTEAFF.

J is TRBJ2-5 and V is TRBV9, with D uncertain. Trimming pared 7 bases from V and 2 bases from J, leaving 9 bases between. CDR1 and CDR2 (germline): SGDLS, YYNGEE. This CDR3 is 12 amino acids long. The CDR3 coding sequence is TGTGCCAGCTCCGACGGGCAAGAGACCCAGTACTTC. Its translation: CASSDGQETQYF.